Here is one TCR beta chain with its context. What it binds is not known. This specimen comes from a study of PD-1 blockade in classical Hodgkin lymphoma. Overall study results and limits: Complete responders matched newly diagnosed patients in baseline diversity.

Time point here: cycle 4 day 1 (C4D1), after around six weeks of nivolumab. All patients experienced relapse after autologous stem cell transplantation, and brentuximab vedotin exposure was variable. TCRdb keeps only in-frame clones here, not all; method: immunoSEQ multiplex PCR. The repertoire consists of around 53,000 clones, with roughly 80% occurring once and the leading ten covering 10% to 15%. From germline, CDR1 is MNHEY and CDR2 SVGAGI. The CDR3 covers 14 residues. V was pared by 6 bases and J by 8 bases, with 19 bases between. This chain joins TRBV6-5 and TRBJ1-2, with D maybe TRBD1 (5 bases). Material: peripheral blood mononuclear cells (PBMCs), obtained before the fourth cycle of nivolumab. The source of this sequence is a human donor with classical Hodgkin lymphoma. This CDR3 is CASRAGGLSQGYTF. DNA for the CDR3: TGTGCCAGCAGAGCTGGGGGTTTAAGTCAAGGCTACACCTTC.